Listed below are T cell receptor beta chains from one sample, sequenced in a study of OX40 agonist ivuxolimab in advanced cancers. TCRdb keeps only in-frame clones here, not all; method: immunoSEQ multiplex PCR. The data contain tens of thousands of clones, roughly 86% of them singletons. The starting material was CD4+ or CD8+ T cells sorted from blood, obtained in a trial of the OX40 agonist ivuxolimab. These receptors were collected from an adult with an advanced solid tumor such as melanoma, head and neck, liver or kidney cancer. The CDR3 runs from the conserved cysteine through the conserved F or W. The order of the fields is J gene, clone size, V gene, D gene, CDR3 protein, CDR3 DNA. D genes are given only for firm matches. Clone size is not always given. Where it is, it says once, few, many or a class for expanded clones.

J gene: TRBJ2-3; clone size: .; V gene: TRBV10-1; D gene: TRBD2; CDR3 protein: CASSYGGAGDTQYF; CDR3 DNA: TGCGCCAGCAGTTACGGGGGGGCCGGAGATACGCAGTATTTT
J gene: TRBJ2-5; clone size: .; V gene: TRBV7-7; D gene: .; CDR3 protein: CASSRGLDAETQYF; CDR3 DNA: TGTGCCAGCAGCCGCGGACTGGACGCGGAGACCCAGTACTTC
J gene: TRBJ2-3; clone size: .; V gene: TRBV18; D gene: TRBD1; CDR3 protein: CASSPSTGVDTQYF; CDR3 DNA: TGTGCCAGCTCACCGTCGACAGGGGTAGATACGCAGTATTTT
J gene: TRBJ2-3; clone size: .; V gene: TRBV6-5; D gene: .; CDR3 protein: CASRPGTFSTDTQYF; CDR3 DNA: TGTGCCAGCAGACCCGGGACTTTTAGCACAGATACGCAGTATTTT
J gene: TRBJ2-4; clone size: .; V gene: TRBV15; D gene: .; CDR3 protein: CATSRAGDSLAKNIQYF; CDR3 DNA: TGTGCCACCAGCAGGGCGGGGGACAGTCTAGCCAAAAACATTCAGTACTTC
J gene: TRBJ1-2; clone size: .; V gene: TRBV5-6; D gene: .; CDR3 protein: CASSIRGGGTYGYTF; CDR3 DNA: TGTGCCAGCAGCATCCGGGGCGGGGGGACCTATGGCTACACCTTC
J gene: TRBJ1-2; clone size: .; V gene: TRBV7-9; D gene: .; CDR3 protein: CASSLASGDYGYTF; CDR3 DNA: TGTGCCAGCAGCTTAGCCTCAGGGGACTATGGCTACACCTTC
J gene: TRBJ1-1; clone size: .; V gene: TRBV9; D gene: .; CDR3 protein: CASSVDVWNTEAFF; CDR3 DNA: TGTGCCAGCAGCGTGGACGTATGGAACACTGAAGCTTTCTTT
J gene: TRBJ2-5; clone size: .; V gene: TRBV4-3; D gene: .; CDR3 protein: CASSQEYLYQETQYF; CDR3 DNA: TGCGCCAGCAGCCAGGAATATTTGTACCAAGAGACCCAGTACTTC
J gene: TRBJ1-1; clone size: few; V gene: TRBV7-9; D gene: .; CDR3 protein: CASARGPEAFF; CDR3 DNA: TGTGCCAGCGCCAGGGGCCCTGAAGCTTTCTTT
J gene: TRBJ1-1; clone size: .; V gene: TRBV4-1; D gene: TRBD1; CDR3 protein: CASSPRQGAKNTEAFF; CDR3 DNA: TGCGCCAGCAGCCCGCGACAGGGGGCTAAGAACACTGAAGCTTTCTTT
J gene: TRBJ1-2; clone size: .; V gene: TRBV6-6; D gene: .; CDR3 protein: CASSYSNYGYTF; CDR3 DNA: TGTGCCAGCAGTTACTCGAACTATGGCTACACCTTC
J gene: TRBJ2-3; clone size: .; V gene: TRBV6-4; D gene: .; CDR3 protein: CASSDSRGGPDTQYF; CDR3 DNA: TGTGCCAGCAGTGACTCTAGAGGGGGGCCAGATACGCAGTATTTT
J gene: TRBJ1-1; clone size: .; V gene: TRBV5-8; D gene: .; CDR3 protein: CASSRSPGPVVTEAFF; CDR3 DNA: TGTGCCAGCAGCCGATCACCGGGACCCGTTGTCACTGAAGCTTTCTTT
J gene: TRBJ2-7; clone size: .; V gene: TRBV7-2; D gene: .; CDR3 protein: CASSSRRGSSWDSYEQYF; CDR3 DNA: TGTGCCAGCAGCTCCCGTAGAGGTTCCAGCTGGGATTCCTACGAGCAGTACTTC
J gene: TRBJ2-7; clone size: .; V gene: TRBV9; D gene: .; CDR3 protein: CASSVAPVGSYEQYF; CDR3 DNA: TGTGCCAGCAGCGTCGCCCCAGTGGGGTCCTACGAGCAGTACTTC
J gene: TRBJ2-1; clone size: few; V gene: TRBV4-2; D gene: TRBD2; CDR3 protein: CASSQAVGVAGATGINEQFF; CDR3 DNA: TGTGCCAGCAGCCAAGCCGTCGGGGTAGCGGGGGCCACAGGGATCAATGAGCAGTTCTTC
J gene: TRBJ2-2; clone size: once; V gene: TRBV5-1; D gene: .; CDR3 protein: CASSSGQANTGELFF; CDR3 DNA: TGCGCCAGCAGTTCAGGACAAGCGAACACCGGGGAGCTGTTTTTT
J gene: TRBJ2-5; clone size: .; V gene: TRBV29-1; D gene: .; CDR3 protein: CSVGAWEETQYF; CDR3 DNA: TGCAGCGTTGGGGCCTGGGAGGAGACCCAGTACTTC
J gene: TRBJ1-1; clone size: .; V gene: TRBV28; D gene: .; CDR3 protein: CASSPGYTEAFF; CDR3 DNA: TGTGCCAGCAGTCCAGGGTACACTGAAGCTTTCTTT
J gene: TRBJ2-3; clone size: .; V gene: TRBV7-2; D gene: TRBD2; CDR3 protein: CASSITSGVTDTQYF; CDR3 DNA: TGTGCCAGCAGCATTACTAGCGGGGTGACAGATACGCAGTATTTT
J gene: TRBJ1-1; clone size: .; V gene: TRBV28; D gene: .; CDR3 protein: CASSFRSKAFF; CDR3 DNA: TGTGCCAGCAGTTTCCGATCGAAAGCTTTCTTT
J gene: TRBJ2-1; clone size: few; V gene: TRBV7-2; D gene: .; CDR3 protein: CASSQFPRNEQFF; CDR3 DNA: TGTGCCAGCAGCCAGTTCCCACGCAATGAGCAGTTCTTC
J gene: TRBJ2-1; clone size: .; V gene: TRBV18; D gene: TRBD1; CDR3 protein: CASSPPNRGLYNEQFF; CDR3 DNA: TGTGCCAGCTCACCACCAAACAGGGGGCTATACAATGAGCAGTTCTTC
J gene: TRBJ1-2; clone size: .; V gene: TRBV6-4; D gene: TRBD1; CDR3 protein: CASSDDRGAYGYTF; CDR3 DNA: TGTGCCAGCAGTGATGACAGGGGAGCCTATGGCTACACCTTC
J gene: TRBJ2-6; clone size: .; V gene: TRBV7-3; D gene: .; CDR3 protein: CASSYIGGDGANVLTF; CDR3 DNA: TGTGCCAGCAGCTACATTGGTGGGGATGGGGCCAACGTCCTGACTTTC
J gene: TRBJ1-4; clone size: .; V gene: TRBV9; D gene: .; CDR3 protein: CASSNRDGNEKLFF; CDR3 DNA: TGTGCCAGCAGTAACAGGGACGGTAATGAAAAACTGTTTTTT
J gene: TRBJ1-5; clone size: .; V gene: TRBV4-2; D gene: .; CDR3 protein: CASSQEGAGNQPQHF; CDR3 DNA: TGTGCCAGCAGCCAAGAAGGTGCCGGCAATCAGCCCCAGCATTTT
J gene: TRBJ1-6; clone size: few; V gene: TRBV4-3; D gene: .; CDR3 protein: CASSQAVAQGLIPLHF; CDR3 DNA: TGCGCCAGCAGCCAAGCAGTTGCCCAGGGGTTGATACCCCTCCACTTT
J gene: TRBJ2-7; clone size: .; V gene: TRBV9; D gene: TRBD1; CDR3 protein: CASSVVGTDNEQYF; CDR3 DNA: TGTGCCAGCAGCGTAGTAGGGACAGATAACGAGCAGTACTTC
J gene: TRBJ2-7; clone size: .; V gene: TRBV6-6; D gene: .; CDR3 protein: CASSYGTPYEQYF; CDR3 DNA: TGTGCCAGCAGTTACGGGACCCCCTACGAGCAGTACTTC
J gene: TRBJ2-3; clone size: .; V gene: TRBV5-1; D gene: .; CDR3 protein: CASSGTSTDTQYF; CDR3 DNA: TGCGCCAGCAGCGGAACTAGCACAGATACGCAGTATTTT
J gene: TRBJ1-6; clone size: few; V gene: TRBV27; D gene: .; CDR3 protein: CASAEQVENSPLHF; CDR3 DNA: TGTGCCAGCGCGGAACAGGTGGAAAATTCACCCCTCCACTTT
J gene: TRBJ1-3; clone size: .; V gene: TRBV6-1; D gene: .; CDR3 protein: CASSGDGSSGNTIYF; CDR3 DNA: TGTGCCAGCAGTGGGGACGGGAGCTCTGGAAACACCATATATTTT
J gene: TRBJ2-2; clone size: .; V gene: TRBV7-3; D gene: .; CDR3 protein: CASSPAQGRRNGELFF; CDR3 DNA: TGTGCCAGCAGCCCCGCCCAGGGGCGCCGAAACGGGGAGCTGTTTTTT
J gene: TRBJ1-2; clone size: once; V gene: TRBV18; D gene: .; CDR3 protein: CASSPGGKQNYGYTF; CDR3 DNA: TGTGCCAGCTCACCAGGTGGAAAACAGAACTATGGCTACACCTTC
J gene: TRBJ2-5; clone size: .; V gene: TRBV29-1; D gene: .; CDR3 protein: CSVAGTQYF; CDR3 DNA: TGCAGCGTTGCAGGGACCCAGTACTTC
J gene: TRBJ1-1; clone size: few; V gene: TRBV29-1; D gene: .; CDR3 protein: CSVAWTANTEAFF; CDR3 DNA: TGCAGCGTTGCCTGGACAGCCAACACTGAAGCTTTCTTT
J gene: TRBJ2-1; clone size: .; V gene: TRBV29-1; D gene: .; CDR3 protein: CSIPGQSSYNEQFF; CDR3 DNA: TGCAGCATCCCGGGTCAGAGCTCCTACAATGAGCAGTTCTTC
J gene: TRBJ2-1; clone size: .; V gene: TRBV5-1; D gene: TRBD2; CDR3 protein: CASSSLAGRADEQFF; CDR3 DNA: TGCGCCAGCAGCTCCTTAGCGGGGCGCGCGGATGAGCAGTTCTTC
J gene: TRBJ1-4; clone size: once; V gene: TRBV2; D gene: .; CDR3 protein: CASSARQAEKLFF; CDR3 DNA: TGTGCCAGCAGTGCCCGACAGGCTGAAAAACTGTTTTTT
J gene: TRBJ2-3; clone size: .; V gene: TRBV10-3; D gene: TRBD1; CDR3 protein: CAISDGQGETDTQYF; CDR3 DNA: TGTGCCATCAGTGACGGACAGGGAGAGACAGATACGCAGTATTTT
J gene: TRBJ2-3; clone size: .; V gene: TRBV5-8; D gene: .; CDR3 protein: CASSLPPNSDTQYF; CDR3 DNA: TGTGCCAGCAGCTTGCCTCCTAACTCGGATACGCAGTATTTT
J gene: TRBJ2-3; clone size: .; V gene: TRBV7-2; D gene: .; CDR3 protein: CASSLDLGDTQYF; CDR3 DNA: TGTGCCAGCAGCCTCGACCTAGGGGATACGCAGTATTTT